The 20 T cell receptor beta chains presented below share a single source sample, sequenced in a study of PD-L1 blockade in urothelial cancer. The table came from immunoSEQ multiplex PCR; TCRdb's copy has only in-frame clones and leaves some out. The data show about 130,000 clones, about 82% seen once. As to time point: peripheral blood 6 weeks after treatment start. The starting material was PBMCs, obtained around atezolizumab (anti-PD-L1) treatment. These receptor sequences come from a middle-aged man with urothelial cancer.

The J gene is TRBJ1-4, the V gene TRBV15, with D uncertain. Germline CDR1 reads LNHNV; CDR2 reads YYDKDF (reference sequence). V was trimmed by 0 bases and J by 8 bases, leaving 13 bases between them. This CDR3 is built from 15 residues. The CDR3 here is CATSRDQGGREKLFF. CDR3 nucleotides: TGTGCCACCAGCAGAGATCAAGGAGGAAGGGAAAAACTGTTTTTT. The variable domain in full, completed from reference TRBV15 and TRBJ1-4, reads DAMVIQNPRYQVTQFGKPVTLSCSQTLNHNVMYWYQQKSSQAPKLLFHYYDKDFNNEADTPDNFQSRRPNTSFCFLDIRSPGLGDTAMYLCATSRDQGGREKLFFGSGTQLSVL.

The rearrangement joins TRBV18 to TRBJ2-7; 8 positions match TRBD2. Losses at the gene ends were 2 bases for V and 6 bases for J; bases not matched to a gene: 9. The CDR3 totals 15 residues. Germline CDR1 is KGHSH and CDR2 is LQKENI. CDR3 DNA sequence: TGTGCCAGCTCACCAGGGGTAGTAGCGGGAACCGAGCAGTACTTC. Translation: CASSPGVVAGTEQYF.

The chain combines TRBV4-2 with TRBJ1-2; TRBD1 agrees at 7 bases. Germline CDR1 LGHNA, CDR2 YNFKEQ. Trimming cost V 1 base and J 4 bases; bases outside gene matches: 6. The CDR3 has 15 residues. This CDR3 is CASSQAQGESYGYTF. The CDR3 DNA is TGTGCCAGCAGCCAAGCTCAGGGGGAGAGCTATGGCTACACCTTC.

There are many counts of this clone. Other DNA variants within this sample encode the same CDR3. The V gene is TRBV7-9, the J gene TRBJ1-1, with unresolved D. The V gene's germline CDR1 is SEHNR and CDR2 FQNEAQ (reference sequence). This CDR3 comprises 13 residues. The V end was cut by 1 base, the J end by 0 bases, with 3 bases between. The CDR3 nucleotides read TGTGCCAGCAGCTTAGACATGAACACTGAAGCTTTCTTT. Residues: CASSLDMNTEAFF.

The chain has TRBV5-1 and TRBJ1-2; possible D gene TRBD1, 6 bases. The CDR3 length is 14 residues. V was shortened by 5 bases and J by 1 base, with 12 bases between the two germline ends. Per the germline V gene, CDR1 is SGHRS and CDR2 is YFSETQ. CDR3 loop: CASSRQGINYGYTF. The CDR3 DNA follows: TGCGCCAGCAGTCGGCAGGGGATTAACTATGGCTACACCTTC.

The gene calls are TRBV10-1 and TRBJ2-7; 8 bases match TRBD2. V gave up 4 bases and J gave up 5 bases; unmatched junction bases: 7. The CDR3 length is 14 residues. Germline CDR1 WNHNN, CDR2 SYGVQD (reference sequence). CDR3 DNA sequence: TGCGCCAGCAGTGGGACTAGCTCTCCCCACGAGCAGTACTTC. It is translated as CASSGTSSPHEQYF.

The V gene is TRBV28, the J gene TRBJ2-3; 11 bases align to TRBD2. The V gene end was trimmed by 6 bases and the J gene end by 6 bases; junction bases not matched to a gene: 8. Germline V lookup: CDR1 MDHEN, CDR2 SYDVKM. The CDR3 runs to 15 residues. The CDR3 nucleotides read TGTGCCAGCAGCCCCGGGGTAGCGGGAGGGGATACGCAGTATTTT. It codes for CASSPGVAGGDTQYF. The full variable domain, rest sourced from reference TRBV28 and TRBJ2-3, is DVKVTQSSRYLVKRTGEKVFLECVQDMDHENMFWYRQDPGLGLRLIYFSYDVKMKEKGDIPEGYSVSREKKERFSLILESASTNQTSMYLCASSPGVAGGDTQYFGPGTRLTVL.

This chain uses TRBV10-3 with TRBJ2-1; D is uncertain. The CDR3 is 16 amino acids. With 0 bases removed from V and 0 bases from J, the gap between germline ends came to 9 bases. CDR1 is ENHRY, CDR2 SYGVKD, per germline. In nucleotides, the CDR3 is TGTGCCATCAGTGAGTCATGGGCCAACTCCTACAATGAGCAGTTCTTC. Protein: CAISESWANSYNEQFF.

This clone has just one count. This chain connects TRBV7-8 to TRBJ2-7, with 7 bases matching TRBD2. Germline loops: CDR1 SGHVS, CDR2 FQNEAQ. The V segment lost 5 bases and the J segment 2 bases; nucleotides outside the gene matches: 12. The CDR3 has 16 residues. CDR3 sequence (DNA): TGTGCCAGCAGCGGACCCAGCGGGGAAGACACCTACGAGCAGTACTTC. Its protein product is CASSGPSGEDTYEQYF.

The J gene is TRBJ2-7, the V gene TRBV27; 9 bases are shared with TRBD2. V was pared by 7 bases and J by 2 bases, with 15 bases of the junction left unmatched. This CDR3 comprises 17 residues. Germline V lookup: CDR1 MNHEY, CDR2 SMNVEV (reference sequence). The CDR3 coding sequence is TGTGCCAGCAAGAACACATTCGGGACTAGCCGAACCTACGAGCAGTACTTC. It yields the protein CASKNTFGTSRTYEQYF.

The chain links TRBV6-5 to TRBJ2-7, with TRBD2 identical over 12 bases. Trimming removed 0 bases from V and 7 bases from J; junction bases left unmatched: 4. Germline V gene sequence: CDR1 MNHEY, CDR2 SVGAGI. CDR3 size: 15 residues. In DNA, the CDR3 is TGTGCCAGCAGTTACTCAGGACTAGCGGGATGGGAGCAGTACTTC. Encoded protein: CASSYSGLAGWEQYF.

This rearrangement joins TRBV4-2 to TRBJ1-4, with D uncertain. The germline gives CDR1 LGHNA, CDR2 YNFKEQ. This CDR3 is 17 amino acids long. The V gene lost 0 bases and the J gene lost 7 bases, with 18 bases spanning the gap. The CDR3 DNA follows: TGTGCCAGCAGCCAAGACAACAGACCCCGACATGGTGAAAAACTGTTTTTT. This encodes CASSQDNRPRHGEKLFF.

This chain uses TRBV9 with TRBJ1-4, with TRBD1 identical over 10 bases. Germline V gene lookup returns CDR1 SGDLS and CDR2 YYNGEE. The CDR3 has 16 residues. V trimming: 4 bases; J trimming: 6 bases; junction bases outside the gene matches: 9. The CDR3 loop is CASSPGQGEHHEKLFF. The CDR3 nucleotides read TGTGCCAGCAGCCCCGGACAGGGGGAGCACCATGAAAAACTGTTTTTT.

This chain joins TRBV9 and TRBJ1-1, with 12 bases lining up with TRBD1. After removal of 2 bases from V and 6 bases from J, the junction contained 8 bases not matched to a gene. Looked up from germline, CDR1 is SGDLS and CDR2 is YYNGEE. CDR3 size: 16 residues. This CDR3 is CASSVGTGGRSAEAFF. In DNA, the CDR3 is TGTGCCAGCAGCGTGGGGACAGGGGGCCGCTCGGCTGAAGCTTTCTTT.

CDR3 residues: CASSPGLAGVDEQYF. DNA of the CDR3: TGTGCCAGCAGCCCAGGACTAGCGGGAGTCGACGAGCAGTACTTC. V is TRBV7-6 and J is TRBJ2-7; 13 nucleotides agree with TRBD2. Unmatched junction bases numbered 6, after V lost 5 bases and J lost 5 bases. Germline CDR1 reads SGHVS; CDR2 reads FNYEAQ. This CDR3 is built from 15 residues. Full variable domain (remainder filled in from reference TRBV7-6 and TRBJ2-7): GAGVSQSPRYKVTKRGQDVALRCDPISGHVSLYWYRQALGQGPEFLTYFNYEAQQDKSGLPNDRFSAERPEGSISTLTIQRTEQRDSAMYRCASSPGLAGVDEQYFGPGTRLTVT.

The J gene is TRBJ1-6, the V gene TRBV2, with D hard to call. CDR3 size: 13 residues. Between the trimmed V and J ends, which lost 4 bases and 14 bases, there was a span of 15 bases. Per germline, CDR1 SNHLY and CDR2 FYNNEI. The CDR3 here is CASSAIGTGALHF. The CDR3 nucleotides read TGTGCCAGCAGTGCCATCGGAACCGGGGCCCTCCACTTT.

CDR3 DNA: TGTGCCAGCAGCCCCCGCCCGCAGGCCGAAGCTTTCTTT. It is translated as CASSPRPQAEAFF. The chain employs TRBV11-3 and TRBJ1-1; no definite D call. Trimming cost V 5 bases and J 8 bases, with 15 bases left between them. Germline V gives CDR1 SGHNT, CDR2 YENEEA. The length of the CDR3 is 13 residues. Full variable domain (missing parts from reference TRBV11-3 and TRBJ1-1): EAGVVQSPRYKIIEKKQPVAFWCNPISGHNTLYWYLQNLGQGPELLIRYENEEAVDDSQLPKDRFSAERLKGVDSTLKIQPAELGDSAVYLCASSPRPQAEAFFGQGTRLTVV.

The V gene is TRBV9, the J gene TRBJ2-2; TRBD1 matches 7 bases. CDR1 is SGDLS and CDR2 is YYNGEE in the germline V gene. Trimming cost V 3 bases and J 7 bases; bases outside gene matches: 12. This CDR3 is 16 amino acids long. The CDR3 region is CASSALGQTRSGELFF. DNA for the CDR3: TGTGCCAGCAGCGCCCTGGGACAGACAAGAAGCGGGGAGCTGTTTTTT.

This clone was recorded once. V usage is TRBV5-1 and J usage is TRBJ1-1; TRBD1 is a possible D gene (6 bases). Trimming pared 2 bases from V and 6 bases from J, leaving 11 bases between. The germline V gene has CDR1 SGHRS and CDR2 YFSETQ. CDR3 length equals 13 residues. The CDR3 sequence is CASSFEGVSEAFF. The CDR3 DNA reads as TGCGCCAGCAGCTTTGAGGGGGTCTCTGAAGCTTTCTTT.

This chain links TRBV5-5 with TRBJ1-1; a possible D gene is TRBD1 (6 bases). This CDR3 has 16 residues. V was cut by 0 bases and J by 0 bases, with 12 bases left in between. Germline CDR1 and CDR2: SGHKS and YYEKEE (reference sequence). CDR3 nucleotide sequence: TGTGCCAGCAGCTTGGCGGGCAGGGGAATGAACACTGAAGCTTTCTTT. It translates to CASSLAGRGMNTEAFF.